This T cell receptor beta chain was observed in a study of T cells in women clearing cervical HPV infection. Study information: Control women cleared a single incident HPV16 infection within 12 months. Notes on the study in general: Richness differences could reflect unmeasured T-cell content per sample.

On this clone itself: The antigen remains unidentified. The read is 3 residues too short to cover the CDR3 end, so that end is filled in from the germline J gene.

The CDR3 is made up of 15 amino acids. The germline gives CDR1 SQVTM, CDR2 ANQGSEA. V lost 3 bases and J lost 4; bases outside the gene matches: 6. Genomic DNA, averaging around 1,200 ng per sample, yielded TCR beta CDR3 via immunoSEQ. Some clones are missing from TCRdb's copy, which holds only in-frame ones; the method was immunoSEQ multiplex PCR. This sample's table reports 42,000 or so clones. The sequence was collected from a woman between 18 and 70 years old with a cervical HPV16 infection that either progressed to CIN3+ or cleared (not recorded which). Sequences were obtained from blood buffy coat. This chain links TRBV29-1 with TRBJ2-2, with TRBD1 identical over 9 bases. The DNA read from the CDR3 is TGCAGCGTTGAGGGACAGGGTTCGGGCACCGGGGAG. It encodes CSVEGQGSGTGE. The whole CDR3 protein is CSVEGQGSGTGELFF.